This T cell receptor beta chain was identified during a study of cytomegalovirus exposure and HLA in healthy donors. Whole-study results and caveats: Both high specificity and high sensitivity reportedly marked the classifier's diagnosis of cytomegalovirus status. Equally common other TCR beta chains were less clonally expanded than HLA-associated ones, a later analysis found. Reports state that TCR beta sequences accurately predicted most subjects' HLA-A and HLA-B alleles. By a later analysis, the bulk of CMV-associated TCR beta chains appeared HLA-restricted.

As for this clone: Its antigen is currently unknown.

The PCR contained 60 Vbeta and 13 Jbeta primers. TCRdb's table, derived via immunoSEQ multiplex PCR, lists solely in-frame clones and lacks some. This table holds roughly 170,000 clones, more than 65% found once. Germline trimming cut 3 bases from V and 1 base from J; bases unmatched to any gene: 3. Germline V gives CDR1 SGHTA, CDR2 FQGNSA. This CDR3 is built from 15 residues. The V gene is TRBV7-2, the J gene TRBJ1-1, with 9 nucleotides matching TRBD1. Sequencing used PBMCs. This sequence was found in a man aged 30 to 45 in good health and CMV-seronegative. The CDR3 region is CASSFGDRENTEAFF. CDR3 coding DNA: TGTGCCAGCAGCTTCGGGGACAGGGAGAACACTGAAGCTTTCTTT.